This T cell receptor (beta chain) originates from a study of Graves' ophthalmopathy and Graves' hyperthyroidism listed by TCRdb under 2018. Regarding the study in general: Stable hyperthyroidism was defined as no progression to ophthalmopathy within 18 months of follow-up. The study used TCR beta repertoire signatures to distinguish Graves' ophthalmopathy from Graves' hyperthyroidism and to predict progression to ophthalmopathy. In total, 135 blood samples were TCR-sequenced: 40 to 45 ophthalmopathy, roughly 80 hyperthyroidism and approximately 17 hyperthyroidism-to-ophthalmopathy patients. A discovery set of 100 patients (roughly 43 ophthalmopathy, about 59 stable hyperthyroidism) was enrolled to explore V-J signatures distinguishing ophthalmopathy from hyperthyroidism. The independent validation cohort included about 19 hyperthyroidism patients plus 17 patients who later progressed from hyperthyroidism to ophthalmopathy. In a handful of hyperthyroidism patients, the T-cell repertoire of thyroid tissue was compared with the T-cell repertoire of blood. Following sample collection, hyperthyroidism patients were given methimazole at a starting dose of 30 mg daily, and ophthalmopathy patients were given high-dose intravenous methylprednisolone.

The paper as a whole reports these results and caveats: In validation, the model predicted ophthalmopathy progression with about 64% sensitivity and 72.22% specificity; fewer than 15 predicted patients were CT-confirmed with GO in a median of about 6.1 months. Sample size was not predetermined statistically, and investigators were not blinded to group allocation. The 13-signature model separated ophthalmopathy from stable hyperthyroidism with roughly 89% sensitivity and around 81% specificity in cross-validation, and 80%/75% in the test set. Most of the expanded thyroid clonotypes with a frequency above 0.001 were also detected in blood, and it was suggested that the thyroid immune response may be reflected by blood repertoires.

For repertoire sequencing, TCR beta CDR3 regions were amplified from RNA transcripts. The first round of RT-PCR was done with HTBI primers and the Qiagen OneStep RT-PCR kit, and was followed by a second round of multiplex PCR, then size selection and purification. The libraries underwent paired-end sequencing with 100 bp reads on an Illumina HiSeq2000. The paper's data handling went like this. SOAPnuke was used for read processing, and reads with adapters, uncalled bases, a mean Phred below 15, or no exact constant-primer or identifier match were discarded. COPE v1.2.5 was used to merge high-quality paired reads. Each unique nucleotide sequence was treated as a clonotype, and MiTCR v1.1 was used to align the clonotypes to the IMGT TRB V, D and J references. The analysis was limited to V-J combinations with a frequency above 0.0001, which together covered about 99% of the repertoires. For each V-J combination, a TCR clonal expansion and chaos score was defined as the ratio of F50 clonal expansion to chaos observed in the TCRdist matrix. Welch's t-statistics and random forest were used to reduce the features to about a dozen V-J combinations, which were then used as input to a naive Bayes classifier. Thyroid-blood repertoire similarity was quantified with the Morisita-Horn index. The public reads were quality trimmed at Q25 with fastp and then assembled into clones with MiXCR by TCRdb, keeping productive beta chains. Records with the same CDR3 protein are collapsed into one entry carrying the most frequent genes and DNA. The V and J calls were not made by the authors but by TCRdb's processing. The sample table holds over a million distinct CDR3 sequences, of which about two fifths were seen once. The top ten clones comprise over 8.5% of the sample.

For CDR1 and CDR2, the germline V gene (reference sequence) lists DFQATT and SNEGSKA. V and J are truncated by 3 bases and 4 bases respectively, leaving an intervening sequence of 9 bases. The CDR3 runs 12 residues from the cysteine to the phenylalanine. Only the CDR3 DNA stays, 36 bases, in frame from base 1. This clonotype was counted many times. What antigen it recognizes has not been identified. One base away there is no much larger clone; base qualities are not given. Hyperthyroidism patients were newly diagnosed, with disease duration under 2 months, and aged 18 to 65 years. Patients were excluded if they had other autoimmune diseases, uncontrolled infections, pregnancy or lactation. Clinical symptoms, serum thyroxine, TRAb, thyroid ultrasound and orbital computed tomography formed the basis of the diagnosis. Trizol reagent was used to extract the total RNA, and its quality was then checked on an Agilent 2100 Bioanalyzer.

Sequencing was performed on peripheral blood or thyroid tissue (not recorded which). The receptor's source is an adult man with Graves' hyperthyroidism. The chain is assembled from TRBV20-1 and TRBJ2-5, with an unclear D gene assignment. The sequenced DNA: TGCAGTGCTAGTGGGCGCTTAGAGACCCAGTACTTC. It specifies CSASGRLETQYF.